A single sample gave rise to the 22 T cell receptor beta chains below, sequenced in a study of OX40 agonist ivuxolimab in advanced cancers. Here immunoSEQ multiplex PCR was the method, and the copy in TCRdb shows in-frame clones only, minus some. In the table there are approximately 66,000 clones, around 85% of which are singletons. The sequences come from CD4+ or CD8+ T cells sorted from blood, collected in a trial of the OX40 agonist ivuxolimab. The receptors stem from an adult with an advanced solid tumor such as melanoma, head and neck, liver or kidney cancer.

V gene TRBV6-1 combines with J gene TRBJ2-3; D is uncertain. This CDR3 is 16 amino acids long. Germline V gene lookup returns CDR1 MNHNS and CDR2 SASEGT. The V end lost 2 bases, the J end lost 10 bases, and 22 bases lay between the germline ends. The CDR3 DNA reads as TGTGCCAGCAGTGAAACTTCAGGCAGTCGAGGAGACTCGCAGTATTTT. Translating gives CASSETSGSRGDSQYF.

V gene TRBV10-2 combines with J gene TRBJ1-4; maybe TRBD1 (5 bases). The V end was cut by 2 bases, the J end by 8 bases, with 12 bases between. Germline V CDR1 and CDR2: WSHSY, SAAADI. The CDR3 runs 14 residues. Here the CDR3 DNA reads TGCGCCAGCAGTGAGAGGGGAATCGAGGAAAAACTGTTTTTT. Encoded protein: CASSERGIEEKLFF.

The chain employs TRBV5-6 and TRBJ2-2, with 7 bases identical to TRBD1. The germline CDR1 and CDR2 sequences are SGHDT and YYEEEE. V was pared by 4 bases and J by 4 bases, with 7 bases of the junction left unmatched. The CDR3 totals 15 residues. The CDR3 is CASSPRQGSTGELFF. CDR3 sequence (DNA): TGTGCCAGCAGCCCTAGACAGGGCAGCACCGGGGAGCTGTTTTTT.

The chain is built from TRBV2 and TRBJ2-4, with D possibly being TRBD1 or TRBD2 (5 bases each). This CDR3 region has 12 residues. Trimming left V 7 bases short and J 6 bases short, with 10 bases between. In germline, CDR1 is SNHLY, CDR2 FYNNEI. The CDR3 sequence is CASNRDPNIQYF. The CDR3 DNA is TGTGCCAGCAATCGGGACCCAAACATTCAGTACTTC.

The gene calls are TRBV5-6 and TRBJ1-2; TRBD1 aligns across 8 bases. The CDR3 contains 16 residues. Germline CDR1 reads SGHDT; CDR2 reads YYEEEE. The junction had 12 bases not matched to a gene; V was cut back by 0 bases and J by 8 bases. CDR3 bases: TGTGCCAGCAGCTTGGTTCAAGGCACAGGGGGAGGAGGCTACACCTTC. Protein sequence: CASSLVQGTGGGGYTF. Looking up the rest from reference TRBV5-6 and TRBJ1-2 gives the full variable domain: DAGVTQSPTHLIKTRGQQVTLRCSPKSGHDTVSWYQQALGQGPQFIFQYYEEEERQRGNFPDRFSGHQFPNYSSELNVNALLLGDSALYLCASSLVQGTGGGGYTFGSGTRLTVV.

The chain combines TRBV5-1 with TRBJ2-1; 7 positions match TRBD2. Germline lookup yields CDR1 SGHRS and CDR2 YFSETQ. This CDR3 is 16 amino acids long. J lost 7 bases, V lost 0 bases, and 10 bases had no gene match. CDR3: CASSLGASGVGNEQFF. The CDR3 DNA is TGCGCCAGCAGCTTGGGGGCTAGCGGAGTCGGGAATGAGCAGTTCTTC.

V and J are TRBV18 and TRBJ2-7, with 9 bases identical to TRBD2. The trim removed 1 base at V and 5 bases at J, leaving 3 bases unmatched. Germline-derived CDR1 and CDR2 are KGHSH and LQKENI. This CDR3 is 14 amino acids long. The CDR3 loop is CASSPLGLANEQYF. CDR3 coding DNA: TGTGCCAGCTCACCACTCGGACTAGCGAACGAGCAGTACTTC.

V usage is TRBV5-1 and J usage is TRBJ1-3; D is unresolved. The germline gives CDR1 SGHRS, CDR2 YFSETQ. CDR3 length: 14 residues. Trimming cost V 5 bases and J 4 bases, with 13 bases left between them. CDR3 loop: CASSTDAEGNTIYF. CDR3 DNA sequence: TGCGCCAGCAGTACGGACGCGGAAGGAAACACCATATATTTT.

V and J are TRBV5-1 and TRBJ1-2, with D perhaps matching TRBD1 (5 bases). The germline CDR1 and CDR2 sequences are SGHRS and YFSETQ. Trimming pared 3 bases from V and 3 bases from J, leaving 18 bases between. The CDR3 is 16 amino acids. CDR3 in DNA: TGCGCCAGCAGCTCGGGGTCTACGGCAGGGTACTATGGCTACACCTTC. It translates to CASSSGSTAGYYGYTF. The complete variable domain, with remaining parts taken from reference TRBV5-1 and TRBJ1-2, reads KAGVTQTPRYLIKTRGQQVTLSCSPISGHRSVSWYQQTPGQGLQFLFEYFSETQRNKGNFPGRFSGRQFSNSRSEMNVSTLELGDSALYLCASSSGSTAGYYGYTFGSGTRLTVV.

CDR3 region: CAWSVESNTEAFF. CDR3 in DNA: TGTGCCTGGAGTGTGGAGAGTAACACTGAAGCTTTCTTT. The chain links TRBV30 to TRBJ1-1; no clear D. The CDR3 loop spans 13 amino acids. The germline CDR1 and CDR2 sequences are GTSNPN and SVGIG (reference sequence). The V end lost 0 bases, the J end lost 2 bases, and 7 bases lay between the germline ends.

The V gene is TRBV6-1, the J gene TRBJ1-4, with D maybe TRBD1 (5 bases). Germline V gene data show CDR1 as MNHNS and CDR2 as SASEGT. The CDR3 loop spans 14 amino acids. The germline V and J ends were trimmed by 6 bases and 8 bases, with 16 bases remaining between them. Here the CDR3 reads CASRPTGGREKLFF. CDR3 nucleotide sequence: TGTGCCAGCAGACCGACTGGGGGGAGAGAAAAACTGTTTTTT.

The CDR3 nucleotides read TGTGCCAGCAAGAGGGGGCAGGTGAATCAGCCCCAGCATTTT. It specifies CASKRGQVNQPQHF. J is TRBJ1-5 and V is TRBV6-1; 7 positions match TRBD1. This CDR3 is built from 14 residues. Germline-derived CDR1 and CDR2 are MNHNS and SASEGT. The V and J ends lost 7 bases and 4 bases, in that order; junction bases with no gene match: 7.

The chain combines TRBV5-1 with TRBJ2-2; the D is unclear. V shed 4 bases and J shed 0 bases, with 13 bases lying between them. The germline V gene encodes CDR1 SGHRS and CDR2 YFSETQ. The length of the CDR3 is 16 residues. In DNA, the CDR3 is TGCGCCAGCAGCCAAAGTCCAGACGCGAACACCGGGGAGCTGTTTTTT. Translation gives CASSQSPDANTGELFF.

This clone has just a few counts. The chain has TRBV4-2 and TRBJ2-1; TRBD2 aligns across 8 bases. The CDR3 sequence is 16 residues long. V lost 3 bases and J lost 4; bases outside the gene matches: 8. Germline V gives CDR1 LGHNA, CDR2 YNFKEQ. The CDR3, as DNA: TGTGCCAGCAGCCACCCCCGAGCGGGAGTTTACAATGAGCAGTTCTTC. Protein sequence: CASSHPRAGVYNEQFF.

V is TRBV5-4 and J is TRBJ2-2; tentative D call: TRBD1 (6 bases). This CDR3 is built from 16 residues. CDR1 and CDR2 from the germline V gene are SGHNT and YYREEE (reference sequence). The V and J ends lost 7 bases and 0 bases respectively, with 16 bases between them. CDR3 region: CASGTRQVTNTGELFF. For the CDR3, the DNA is TGTGCCAGCGGCACAAGACAGGTCACGAACACCGGGGAGCTGTTTTTT.

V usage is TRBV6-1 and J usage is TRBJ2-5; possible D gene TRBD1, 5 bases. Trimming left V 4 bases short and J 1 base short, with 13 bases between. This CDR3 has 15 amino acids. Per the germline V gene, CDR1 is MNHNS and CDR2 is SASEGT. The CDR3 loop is CASSGSGGAQETQYF. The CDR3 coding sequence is TGTGCCAGCAGTGGTAGTGGTGGGGCCCAAGAGACCCAGTACTTC.

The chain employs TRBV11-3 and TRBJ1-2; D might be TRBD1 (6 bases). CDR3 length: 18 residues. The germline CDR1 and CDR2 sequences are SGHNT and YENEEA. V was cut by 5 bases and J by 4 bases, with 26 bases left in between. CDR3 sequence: CASSPYAGTTLGSYGYTF. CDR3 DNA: TGTGCCAGCAGCCCATATGCCGGGACAACGCTGGGGAGCTATGGCTACACCTTC.

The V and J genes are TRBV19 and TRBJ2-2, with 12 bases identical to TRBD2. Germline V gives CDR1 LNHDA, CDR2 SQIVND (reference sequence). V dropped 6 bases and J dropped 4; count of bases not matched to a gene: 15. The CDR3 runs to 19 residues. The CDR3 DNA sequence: TGTGCCAGTAGCTTAGATGGACTAGCGGGATCTTCGAGCACCGGGGAGCTGTTTTTT. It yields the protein CASSLDGLAGSSSTGELFF.

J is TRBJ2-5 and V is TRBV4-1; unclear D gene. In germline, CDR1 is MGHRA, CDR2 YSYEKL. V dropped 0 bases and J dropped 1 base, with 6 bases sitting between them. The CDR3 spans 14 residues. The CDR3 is CASSQDRPQETQYF. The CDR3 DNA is TGCGCCAGCAGCCAAGATCGGCCCCAAGAGACCCAGTACTTC.

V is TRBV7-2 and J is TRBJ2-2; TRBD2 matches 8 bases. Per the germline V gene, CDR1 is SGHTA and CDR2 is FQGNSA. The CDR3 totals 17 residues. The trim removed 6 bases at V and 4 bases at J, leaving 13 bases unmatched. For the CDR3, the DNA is TGTGCCAGCAGTCCAACTTCCGGGACTAGGGTCACCGGGGAGCTGTTTTTT. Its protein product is CASSPTSGTRVTGELFF.

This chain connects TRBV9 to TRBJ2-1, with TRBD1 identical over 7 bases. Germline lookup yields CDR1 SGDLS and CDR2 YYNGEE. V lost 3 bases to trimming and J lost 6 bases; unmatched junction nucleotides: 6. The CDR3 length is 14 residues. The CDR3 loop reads CASSAGQASNEQFF. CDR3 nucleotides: TGTGCCAGCAGCGCCGGACAGGCCTCCAATGAGCAGTTCTTC.

The CDR3 protein is CASREGNTGELFF. The DNA for the CDR3 is TGTGCCAGCAGAGAAGGGAACACCGGGGAGCTGTTTTTT. V is TRBV14 and J is TRBJ2-2, with D uncertain. The CDR3 is made up of 13 amino acids. The germline V and J ends were trimmed by 6 bases and 1 base, with 6 bases remaining between them. Germline V gene sequence: CDR1 SGHDN, CDR2 FVKESK.